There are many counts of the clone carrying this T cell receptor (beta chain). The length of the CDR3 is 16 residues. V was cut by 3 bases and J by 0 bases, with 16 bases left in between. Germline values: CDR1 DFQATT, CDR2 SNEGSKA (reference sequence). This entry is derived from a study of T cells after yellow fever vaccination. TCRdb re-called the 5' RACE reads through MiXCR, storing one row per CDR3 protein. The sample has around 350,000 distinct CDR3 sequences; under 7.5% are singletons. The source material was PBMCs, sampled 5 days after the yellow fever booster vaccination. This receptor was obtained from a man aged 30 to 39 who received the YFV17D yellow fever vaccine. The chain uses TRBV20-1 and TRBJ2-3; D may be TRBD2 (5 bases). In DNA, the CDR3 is TGCAGTGCTAGGCCTAGGGCGGGCGCTAGCACAGATACGCAGTATTTT. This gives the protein CSARPRAGASTDTQYF.